The rows below give T cell receptor beta chains drawn from one sample of a study of a mutant IDH1 vaccine in newly diagnosed glioma. Sequenced by immunoSEQ multiplex PCR; TCRdb stores in-frame clones only, minus some. This table holds roughly 54,000 clones, roughly 80% found once. These receptors lack a known antigen. The starting material was PBMCs, obtained from a glioma patient whose treatment included an IDH1 peptide vaccine. The receptors come from a woman aged 18-29 years with glioma. Each CDR3 is given with its conserved first and last residue.

TRBJ1-1,TRBV7-3,CASSSAYTEAFF
TRBJ2-4,TRBV5-7,CASSAPQRDRAKNIQYF
TRBJ2-3,TRBV9,CASSTTLDKVGADTQYF
TRBJ2-7,TRBV5-1,CASSGSRGTGTLDSYEQYF
TRBJ1-5,TRBV28,CASSFSRGSNQPQHF
TRBJ2-7,TRBV2,CASSEALLDRGPIYEQYF
TRBJ2-1,TRBV2,CASRRSESAGAYNEQFF
TRBJ1-2,TRBV28,CASSRGLVYGYTF
TRBJ1-2,TRBV25-1,CASSEGVGVLYGYTF
TRBJ1-1,TRBV19,CASSSRVTEAFF
TRBJ2-1,TRBV5-6,CASSLASGRSVGQFF
TRBJ1-4,TRBV4-1,CASREARKLFF
TRBJ2-2,TRBV7-2,CASSSRHGTGELFF
TRBJ1-3,TRBV25-1,CASSELTNTIYF
TRBJ1-1,TRBV4-3,CASSQDVGGWGNTEAFF
TRBJ2-5,TRBV10-3,CAISEQETQYF
TRBJ1-5,TRBV5-5,CASSLEVTGNQPQHF
TRBJ1-2,TRBV19,CAGRDRDSYGYTF
TRBJ1-1,TRBV5-1,CASGAQGSNTEAFF
TRBJ1-1,TRBV6-5,CASSYSIAEEAFF
TRBJ1-4,TRBV25-1,CANLTAGEKLFF
TRBJ1-2,TRBV30,CAWSVRVYGYTF
TRBJ1-1,TRBV7-9,CASSLTKGPEAFF
TRBJ1-1,TRBV7-3,CASSLGPQTVNTEAFF
TRBJ1-3,TRBV18,CASGETSGNTIYF
TRBJ2-7,TRBV6-9,CASSSTSTVSYEQYF
TRBJ2-7,TRBV5-4,CASSLRRGNYEQYF
TRBJ1-5,TRBV7-9,CASSPTGNQPQHF
TRBJ1-2,TRBV5-6,CASSYGLTGYGYTF
TRBJ1-1,TRBV29-1,CSAFRDEAFF
TRBJ2-7,TRBV6-6,CASSYSGGTSSYEQYF
TRBJ1-1,TRBV6-5,CASSYAGQAAEAFF
TRBJ2-7,TRBV10-3,CAISEGSGIYEQYF
TRBJ1-1,TRBV6-1,CASRGVAETAVTFF
TRBJ1-1,TRBV19,CASSRVATEAFF
TRBJ1-6,TRBV5-1,CASSLEAKYNSPLHF
TRBJ2-4,TRBV14,CASSPGPGRNIQYF
TRBJ2-1,TRBV29-1,CSVVGQNNEQFF
TRBJ2-7,TRBV27,CASSLASGLGPHEQYF
TRBJ1-1,TRBV19,CASGSGGNTEAFF
TRBJ1-4,TRBV14,CASSQLGANDPTNEKLFF
TRBJ2-7,TRBV10-3,CAISRGPGQGSYEQYF
TRBJ1-4,TRBV5-6,CASSLYPLRDRENEKLFF
TRBJ2-7,TRBV21-1,CASSCRGEGSSYEQYF
TRBJ1-2,TRBV9,CASSIGTASSYGYTF
TRBJ1-2,TRBV7-3,CASSSSRGDGYTF
TRBJ2-7,TRBV2,CASRGRGYDYEQYF
TRBJ1-5,TRBV10-2,CASSARQGQPQHF
TRBJ1-2,TRBV5-1,CASSLSGPGEFPNYGYTF
TRBJ2-3,TRBV27,CASSTGLVGTDTQYF
TRBJ2-5,TRBV7-2,CASSLELAGGWETQYF
TRBJ2-4,TRBV30,CAWSVTAGSNIQYF
TRBJ1-5,TRBV7-2,CASSLKIGNQPQHF
TRBJ1-5,TRBV7-9,CASSLGVNQPQHF
TRBJ2-5,TRBV28,CASSLPGTQYF